A selection of T cell receptor beta chains follows, all from one sample in a study of blood T cells in healthy people across ages. TCRdb analysed the 5' RACE reads with MiXCR anew, one entry per CDR3 protein. The sample shows under 950,000 distinct CDR3 sequences, about 20% of them seen only once. Sequenced material: blood. The receptor set was obtained from a man aged 65-85 years in good health. Both conserved end residues are trimmed from each CDR3. The D gene is left open where the match is weak.

J	V	length	D	CDR3
TRBJ1-2	TRBV3-1	12	-	ASSSPGGVYGYT
TRBJ1-6	TRBV6-5	12	TRBD1	ASSSRQGNSPLH
TRBJ1-3	TRBV12-3/TRBV12-4	12	-	ASSLKRLGNTIY
TRBJ2-5	TRBV6-2/TRBV6-3	16	-	ASSYSSAREWYQETQY
TRBJ1-2	TRBV6-6	14	TRBD1	ASSYSRTGINYGYT
TRBJ2-3	TRBV12-3/TRBV12-4	14	TRBD2	ASSFGGRVSADTQY
TRBJ2-3	TRBV12-5	12	-	ASGLVSSTDTQY
TRBJ2-1	TRBV12-5	15	TRBD2	ASGLVLVTSGSNEQF
TRBJ2-7	TRBV5-1	12	TRBD1	ASSGTGTGAEQY
TRBJ1-1	TRBV3-1	12	-	ASSQATVNTEAF
TRBJ2-5	TRBV25-1	10	-	ASSELVETQY
TRBJ1-4	TRBV11-2	12	-	ASSLRKANEKLF
TRBJ2-3	TRBV29-1	10	-	SVGGTSDTQY
TRBJ2-3	TRBV28	15	-	ASSPPAVRVKGGTQY
TRBJ2-1	TRBV20-1	13	TRBD2	SAVLAGLSYNEQF
TRBJ2-1	TRBV10-2	11	-	ASRSLSYNEQF
TRBJ1-1	TRBV11-2	10	-	ASSLVPPGAF
-	TRBV12-3/TRBV12-4	13	TRBD1	ASSLDRAANNEQF
TRBJ2-1	TRBV20-1	12	-	SASLSSRVNEQF
TRBJ2-3	TRBV5-6	11	-	AGSVMPTDTQY
TRBJ1-1	TRBV19	13	-	ASTPLQGMNTEAF
TRBJ1-2	TRBV7-9	12	-	ASSLGSQRGGYT
TRBJ2-3	TRBV5-1	12	TRBD1	ASNQGDHTDTQY
TRBJ2-1	TRBV2	11	-	ASTPLGANEQF
TRBJ1-2	TRBV24-1	11	-	ATSDRGVMGYT
TRBJ1-2	TRBV30	11	TRBD1	AWSADRDHGYT
TRBJ1-2	TRBV10-3	12	-	AISDLSQSYGYT
TRBJ2-3	TRBV10-3	10	-	AISERKNTQY
TRBJ2-7	TRBV4-1	13	-	ASSQERAGTHEQY
TRBJ2-7	TRBV7-2	11	TRBD2	ASSPTSGGTQY
TRBJ1-1	TRBV27	12	TRBD1	ASRLRDRGSEAF
TRBJ2-6	TRBV19	15	-	ASSIGLGSSLSSVLT
TRBJ2-1	TRBV6-4	11	-	ASSAGSYNEQF
TRBJ2-5	TRBV5-1	12	TRBD1	ASSNTGAQETQY
TRBJ2-7	TRBV4-3	10	-	ASSSLTGEQY
TRBJ1-2	TRBV11-2	13	-	ASSLISPANYGYT
TRBJ2-1	TRBV2	11	-	ASSRQVYNEQF
TRBJ2-3	TRBV9	13	-	ASSVSLASTDTQY
TRBJ2-1	TRBV4-1	15	TRBD2	ASSQDFASGTYNEQF
TRBJ2-1	TRBV20-1	9	-	SAREWEREF
TRBJ2-3	TRBV19	12	-	ASRTEGRTDTQY
TRBJ2-1	TRBV14	11	-	ASSQDLPSLQF
TRBJ1-2	TRBV2	11	-	ASSEVGGAGYT
TRBJ2-5	TRBV29-1	10	-	SPGHLQETQY
TRBJ2-2	TRBV7-7	11	-	ASRPGPTGELF
-	TRBV20-1	10	TRBD1	RPTTGDNEQF
TRBJ2-5	TRBV5-1	12	-	ASSFGANGETQY
TRBJ2-7	TRBV28	10	-	ASSSRHYEQY
TRBJ2-1	TRBV15	12	TRBD2	ATSRGLAGVEQF
TRBJ2-7	TRBV20-1	12	TRBD1	SAWDRDSLYEQY
TRBJ2-1	TRBV30	11	-	AWSGATYNEQF
TRBJ1-2	TRBV3-1	14	-	ASSHSVPGKDYGYT
TRBJ2-1	TRBV25-1	13	TRBD2	ASWGLAGGYNEQF
TRBJ2-3	TRBV7-8	12	-	ASSLLSSTDTQY
TRBJ1-2	TRBV29-1	11	-	SVENRGVYGYT